This is a list of T cell receptor beta chains from one sample in a study of molecular identifiers for immune sequencing clone quantification. A single record per CDR3 protein comes from TCRdb applying MiXCR to the PCR reads. The top ten hold about 0.81% of the sample, which has about 300,000 distinct CDR3 sequences, over 20% seen once. Source material: naive CD8+ T cells from blood, with Jurkat cell RNA spiked in. The source is a human donor in good health. Some libraries in this study had Jurkat cell RNA spiked in. The CDR3 runs from the conserved cysteine through the conserved F or W. A D gene is named only where the DNA matches it firmly. Not every row has a clone size; where given, it reads once, few, many or a size class.

j_call: TRBJ2-3; clone_size: many; d_call: TRBD1; v_call: TRBV19; cdr3_nt: TGTGCCATCCAGGGGGCAGATACGCAGTATTTT; cdr3_aa: CAIQGADTQYF
j_call: TRBJ2-1; clone_size: many; d_call: TRBD2; v_call: TRBV4-3; cdr3_nt: TGCGCCAGCAGCCAATTGCCTAGCGGGAGTCAGGGTGAGCAGTTCTTC; cdr3_aa: CASSQLPSGSQGEQFF
j_call: TRBJ1-1; clone_size: .; d_call: .; v_call: TRBV14; cdr3_nt: TGTGCCAGCAGCCAAGATTTAGGGGCCCTAGAGAGTGAAGCTTTCTTT; cdr3_aa: CASSQDLGALESEAFF
j_call: TRBJ2-1; clone_size: many; d_call: .; v_call: TRBV5-5; cdr3_nt: TGTGCCAGCGAGACTATGAGGTACAACAATGAGCAGTTCTTC; cdr3_aa: CASETMRYNNEQFF
j_call: TRBJ2-3; clone_size: many; d_call: .; v_call: TRBV9; cdr3_nt: TGTGCCAGCAGCGTAGAGGTCGGGACAGATACGCAGTATTTT; cdr3_aa: CASSVEVGTDTQYF
j_call: TRBJ2-1; clone_size: many; d_call: TRBD2; v_call: TRBV29-1; cdr3_nt: TGCAGCGTGGGACTAGATTCCTACAATGAGCAGTTCTTC; cdr3_aa: CSVGLDSYNEQFF
j_call: TRBJ2-1; clone_size: .; d_call: .; v_call: TRBV20-1; cdr3_nt: TGCAGTGCTAGAGAGCCCATGCCCTATGAGCAGTTCTTC; cdr3_aa: CSAREPMPYEQFF
j_call: TRBJ1-1; clone_size: many; d_call: .; v_call: TRBV7-6; cdr3_nt: TGTGCCAGCAGCTTAGGTGAGCACACTGAAGCTTTCTTT; cdr3_aa: CASSLGEHTEAFF
j_call: TRBJ2-7; clone_size: many; d_call: .; v_call: TRBV28; cdr3_nt: TGTGCCAGCAGCCCTCCGGGACTCCCGGGGGAGCAGTACTTC; cdr3_aa: CASSPPGLPGEQYF
j_call: TRBJ2-3; clone_size: many; d_call: .; v_call: TRBV5-6; cdr3_nt: TGTGCCAGCAGCTTGGGAGGATCGGGGGATACGCAGTATTTT; cdr3_aa: CASSLGGSGDTQYF
j_call: TRBJ1-1; clone_size: many; d_call: .; v_call: TRBV7-9; cdr3_nt: TGTGCGTACAAGGGGGGCTCCACTGAAGCTTTCTTT; cdr3_aa: CAYKGGSTEAFF
j_call: TRBJ2-3; clone_size: .; d_call: TRBD2; v_call: TRBV6-6; cdr3_nt: TGTGCCAGCGGATTTTCGGGGGAGGGAAGCACAGATACGCAGTATTTT; cdr3_aa: CASGFSGEGSTDTQYF
j_call: TRBJ2-3; clone_size: many; d_call: TRBD2; v_call: TRBV5-4; cdr3_nt: TGTGCCAGCAGCTTGTGGGGGGGTCGGGTACTCACAGATACGCAGTATTTT; cdr3_aa: CASSLWGGRVLTDTQYF
j_call: TRBJ1-5; clone_size: many; d_call: .; v_call: TRBV7-6; cdr3_nt: TGTGCCAGCAGCCCAGGGCGGGGGGGAAATCAGCCCCAGCATTTT; cdr3_aa: CASSPGRGGNQPQHF
j_call: TRBJ2-7; clone_size: few; d_call: TRBD1; v_call: TRBV27; cdr3_nt: TGTGCCAGCAGTTCCTACTCAGGGACAGGGGTCTACGAGCAGTACTTC; cdr3_aa: CASSSYSGTGVYEQYF
j_call: TRBJ1-1; clone_size: many; d_call: TRBD1; v_call: TRBV4-1; cdr3_nt: TGCGCCAGCAGCCCGCGGACAGGGTCAGCTTTCTTT; cdr3_aa: CASSPRTGSAFF